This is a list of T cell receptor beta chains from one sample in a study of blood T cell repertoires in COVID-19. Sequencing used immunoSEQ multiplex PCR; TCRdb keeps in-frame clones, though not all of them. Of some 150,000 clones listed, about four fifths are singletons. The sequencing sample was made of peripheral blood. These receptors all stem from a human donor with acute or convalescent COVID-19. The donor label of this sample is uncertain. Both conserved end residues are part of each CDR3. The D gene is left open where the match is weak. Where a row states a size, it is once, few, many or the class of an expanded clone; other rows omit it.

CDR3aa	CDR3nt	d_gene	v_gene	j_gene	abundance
CAWSVRSSNQPQHF	TGTGCCTGGAGTGTACGGAGTAGCAATCAGCCCCAGCATTTT	NA	TRBV30	TRBJ1-5	NA
CASSLSGGAGLSYGYTF	TGTGCCAGCAGTTTATCAGGGGGCGCAGGTCTGAGCTATGGCTACACCTTC	TRBD1	TRBV27	TRBJ1-2	NA
CSAWTGMNEQFF	TGCAGCGCCTGGACAGGGATGAATGAGCAGTTCTTC	TRBD1	TRBV29-1	TRBJ2-1	once
CASSSGGVGASIQYF	TGTGCCAGCAGCTCAGGTGGGGTGGGGGCTAGCATTCAGTACTTC	NA	TRBV9	TRBJ2-4	NA
CASSLGGADTQYF	TGTGCCAGCAGCTTAGGGGGAGCAGATACGCAGTATTTT	NA	TRBV7-6	TRBJ2-3	NA
CASSSGQGARVDTEAFF	TGTGCCAGCAGCTCGGGACAGGGGGCGCGGGTCGACACTGAAGCTTTCTTT	TRBD1	TRBV11-2	TRBJ1-1	NA
CASSLAGRTNEKLFF	TGTGCCAGCAGTTTGGCAGGGCGGACTAATGAAAAACTGTTTTTT	NA	TRBV27	TRBJ1-4	NA
CASSMTGNNQPQHF	TGTGCCAGTAGTATGACAGGCAACAATCAGCCCCAGCATTTT	NA	TRBV19	TRBJ1-5	NA
CASSNYPGHITNTGELFF	TGTGCCAGCAGCAATTACCCGGGACACATTACGAACACCGGGGAGCTGTTTTTT	NA	TRBV5-8	TRBJ2-2	once
CASSFGQGARGNTIYF	TGCGCCAGCAGCTTCGGACAGGGGGCGCGAGGAAACACCATATATTTT	TRBD1	TRBV5-1	TRBJ1-3	NA
CASSPRMGPEKLFF	TGTGCCAGCAGCCCCCGGATGGGCCCTGAAAAACTGTTTTTT	NA	TRBV7-6	TRBJ1-4	NA
CASRRQGINSPLHF	TGTGCCAGCAGGAGACAGGGAATTAATTCACCCCTCCACTTT	TRBD1	TRBV6-5	TRBJ1-6	NA
CASARNTEAFF	TGTGCCAGCGCCAGGAACACTGAAGCTTTCTTT	NA	TRBV2	TRBJ1-1	NA
CASSPARDRDGYTF	TGTGCCAGCAGTCCTGCACGGGACAGGGACGGCTACACCTTC	TRBD1	TRBV11-2	TRBJ1-2	NA
CAISEGSSRGYGYTF	TGTGCCATCAGTGAAGGCAGCTCTAGAGGGTATGGCTACACCTTC	NA	TRBV10-3	TRBJ1-2	NA
CASIQEKLFF	TGTGCCAGCATCCAGGAAAAACTGTTTTTT	NA	TRBV27	TRBJ1-4	few
CASSYSRQGAPKLFF	TGTGCCAGCAGTTACTCGAGGCAGGGGGCCCCGAAACTGTTTTTT	TRBD1	TRBV6-5	TRBJ1-4	NA
CASSPGRHQTQYF	TGTGCCAGCAGCCCGGGGAGGCATCAGACCCAGTACTTC	NA	TRBV7-3	TRBJ2-5	NA
CASIGSARLGGYTF	TGTGCCAGTATCGGCAGCGCCCGGCTGGGTGGCTACACCTTC	NA	TRBV19	TRBJ1-2	NA
CSVEDTPSYTEAFF	TGCAGCGTTGAAGATACACCCAGTTACACTGAAGCTTTCTTT	NA	TRBV29-1	TRBJ1-1	many
CASSMSQGQNGYTF	TGTGCCAGTAGTATGAGCCAGGGACAGAATGGCTACACCTTC	TRBD1	TRBV19	TRBJ1-2	NA
CASSVVGGGTYNEQFF	TGTGCCAGCAGCGTAGTGGGAGGGGGGACCTACAATGAGCAGTTCTTC	NA	TRBV9	TRBJ2-1	few
CASSPDRGDYTDTQYF	TGTGCCAGTAGTCCGGACAGGGGGGATTACACAGATACGCAGTATTTT	TRBD1	TRBV19	TRBJ2-3	NA
CAISDRTYEQYF	TGTGCCATCAGTGACAGAACCTACGAGCAGTACTTC	NA	TRBV10-3	TRBJ2-7	NA
CASSSKRNTEAFF	TGTGCCAGCAGCTCTAAGAGAAACACTGAAGCTTTCTTT	NA	TRBV11-3	TRBJ1-1	NA
CASSVPGVGTGELFF	TGTGCCAGCAGTGTTCCAGGGGTGGGGACCGGGGAGCTGTTTTTT	NA	TRBV25-1	TRBJ2-2	once
CASSFFPGQGAYEQYF	TGTGCCAGCAGTTTTTTTCCGGGACAGGGGGCTTACGAGCAGTACTTC	TRBD1	TRBV27	TRBJ2-7	NA
CASSRDRGLGDTQYF	TGCGCCAGCAGCAGGGACAGGGGGCTGGGAGATACGCAGTATTTT	TRBD1	TRBV5-1	TRBJ2-3	few
CASSLGAGYEQYF	TGTGCCAGCAGCTTGGGGGCAGGTTACGAGCAGTACTTC	NA	TRBV5-6	TRBJ2-7	NA
CASTPRGDRGATEAFF	TGTGCCAGCACTCCAAGAGGGGACAGGGGGGCCACTGAAGCTTTCTTT	TRBD1	TRBV6-6	TRBJ1-1	NA
CASSLAGGRNTEAFF	TGTGCCAGCAGCTTGGCCGGGGGACGGAACACTGAAGCTTTCTTT	NA	TRBV5-4	TRBJ1-1	NA
CASRGRERGQPQHF	TGTGCCAGCCGCGGGAGGGAAAGGGGTCAGCCCCAGCATTTT	NA	TRBV2	TRBJ1-5	NA
CASSLVAGGTGSSYNEQFF	TGCGCCAGCAGCTTGGTAGCGGGGGGAACTGGTAGCTCCTACAATGAGCAGTTCTTC	TRBD2	TRBV5-1	TRBJ2-1	NA
CAWSVYYGDLSGTGNEQFF	TGTGCCTGGAGTGTATACTATGGGGACCTTAGCGGGACTGGCAATGAGCAGTTCTTC	TRBD2	TRBV30	TRBJ2-1	few
CATSEGQGGDKLFF	TGCGCCACCTCAGAAGGCCAGGGAGGAGACAAACTGTTTTTT	NA	TRBV5-1	TRBJ1-4	once
CASSVESNSPLHF	TGTGCCAGCAGCGTGGAGTCTAATTCACCCCTCCACTTT	NA	TRBV9	TRBJ1-6	NA
CAIKMKGQGGNTGELFF	TGTGCCATCAAAATGAAGGGACAGGGGGGGAACACCGGGGAGCTGTTTTTT	TRBD1	TRBV10-3	TRBJ2-2	few
CASSVAGGGAGYTF	TGTGCCAGCAGCGTAGCCGGAGGGGGCGCAGGCTACACCTTC	TRBD1	TRBV9	TRBJ1-2	NA
CASTPESLNTEAFF	TGTGCCAGCACCCCGGAGTCCTTGAACACTGAAGCTTTCTTT	NA	TRBV9	TRBJ1-1	NA
CASSPSGGIADTQYF	TGTGCCAGCAGCCCTAGCGGGGGCATTGCAGATACGCAGTATTTT	TRBD2	TRBV5-6	TRBJ2-3	NA
CASTRGGVTEAFF	TGTGCCAGCACGAGGGGAGGCGTCACTGAAGCTTTCTTT	NA	TRBV6-5	TRBJ1-1	NA
CATSREGRQGVTGELFF	TGTGCCACCAGCAGAGAGGGTCGACAGGGAGTCACCGGGGAGCTGTTTTTT	TRBD1	TRBV15	TRBJ2-2	NA
CAWTQGRSPLHF	TGTGCCTGGACACAGGGAAGGTCACCCCTCCACTTT	NA	TRBV30	TRBJ1-6	once
CASSFPGVEPDTQYF	TGTGCCAGCAGCTTTCCGGGAGTAGAACCAGATACGCAGTATTTT	NA	TRBV7-8	TRBJ2-3	NA
CASSPTGTGDYEQYF	TGCGCCAGCAGCCCCACCGGGACAGGCGACTACGAGCAGTACTTC	TRBD1	TRBV4-1	TRBJ2-7	NA
CAWSVRLRGTEAFF	TGTGCCTGGAGTGTAAGGCTCAGGGGAACTGAAGCTTTCTTT	NA	TRBV30	TRBJ1-1	once
CASSSPGTGLTEAFF	TGTGCCAGCAGTTCGCCGGGGACAGGCCTCACTGAAGCTTTCTTT	TRBD1	TRBV6-5	TRBJ1-1	NA